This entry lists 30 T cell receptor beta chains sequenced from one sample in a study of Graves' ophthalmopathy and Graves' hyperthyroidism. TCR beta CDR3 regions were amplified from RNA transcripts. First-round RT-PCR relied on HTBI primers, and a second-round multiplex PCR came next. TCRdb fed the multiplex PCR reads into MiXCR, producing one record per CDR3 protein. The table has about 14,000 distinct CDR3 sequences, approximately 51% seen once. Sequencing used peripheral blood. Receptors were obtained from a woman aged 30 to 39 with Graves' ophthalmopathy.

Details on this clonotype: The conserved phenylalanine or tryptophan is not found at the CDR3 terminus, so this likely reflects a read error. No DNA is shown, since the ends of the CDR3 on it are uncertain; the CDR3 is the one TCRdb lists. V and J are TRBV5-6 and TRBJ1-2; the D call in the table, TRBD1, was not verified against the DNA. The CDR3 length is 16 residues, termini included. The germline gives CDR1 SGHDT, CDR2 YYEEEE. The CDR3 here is CAGSSPTGVANYGCTL.

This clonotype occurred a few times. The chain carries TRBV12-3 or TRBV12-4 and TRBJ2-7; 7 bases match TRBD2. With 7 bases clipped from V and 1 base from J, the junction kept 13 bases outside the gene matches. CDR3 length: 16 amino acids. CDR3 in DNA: TGTGCCAGCACCAGCGGTTTTGGTAGCGGGTCCTACGAGCAGTACTTC. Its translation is CASTSGFGSGSYEQYF.

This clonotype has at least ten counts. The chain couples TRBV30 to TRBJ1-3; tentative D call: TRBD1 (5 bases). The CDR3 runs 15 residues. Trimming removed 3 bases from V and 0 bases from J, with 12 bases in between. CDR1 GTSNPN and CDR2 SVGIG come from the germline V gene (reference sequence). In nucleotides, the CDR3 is TGTGCCTGGAGGGGTGTACAGGTCTCTGGAAACACCATATATTTT. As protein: CAWRGVQVSGNTIYF.

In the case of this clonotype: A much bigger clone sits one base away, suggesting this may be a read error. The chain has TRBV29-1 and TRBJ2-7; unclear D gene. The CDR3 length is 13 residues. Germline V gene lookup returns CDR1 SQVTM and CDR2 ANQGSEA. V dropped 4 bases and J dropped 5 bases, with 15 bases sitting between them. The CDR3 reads CSVGSDQPNEQYF. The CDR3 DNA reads TGCAGCGTTGGTTCGGACCAACCGAACGAGCAGTACTTC.

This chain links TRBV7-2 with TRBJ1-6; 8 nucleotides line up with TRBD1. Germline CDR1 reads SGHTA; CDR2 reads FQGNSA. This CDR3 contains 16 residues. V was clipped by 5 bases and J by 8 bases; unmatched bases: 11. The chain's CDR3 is CASSIYRGTMDSPLHF. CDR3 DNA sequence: TGTGCCAGCAGCATATACAGGGGGACTATGGATTCACCCCTCCACTTT.

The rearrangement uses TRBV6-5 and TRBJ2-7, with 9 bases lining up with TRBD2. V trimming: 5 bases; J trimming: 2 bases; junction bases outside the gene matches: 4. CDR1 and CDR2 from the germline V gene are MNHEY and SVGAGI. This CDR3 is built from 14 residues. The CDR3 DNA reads TGTGCCAGCAGTCGTAGCGGGAGCGCCTACGAGCAGTACTTC. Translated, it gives CASSRSGSAYEQYF.

The CDR3 DNA reads TGTGCCAGCAGTGAGCAACTCTCTGGGGCCTACGAGCAGTACTTC. Translating it yields CASSEQLSGAYEQYF. The chain recombines TRBV2 with TRBJ2-7; no definite D call. The CDR3 covers 15 residues. Germline V lookup: CDR1 SNHLY, CDR2 FYNNEI. Between the trimmed V and J ends, which lost 3 bases and 2 bases, there was a span of 14 bases.

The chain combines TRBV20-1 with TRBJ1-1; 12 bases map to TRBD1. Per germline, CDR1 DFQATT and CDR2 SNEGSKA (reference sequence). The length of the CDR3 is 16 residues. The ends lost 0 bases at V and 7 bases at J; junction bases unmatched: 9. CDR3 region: CSAREAGDRGLVEAFF. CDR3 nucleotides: TGCAGTGCTAGAGAAGCGGGGGACAGGGGGCTCGTTGAAGCTTTCTTT.

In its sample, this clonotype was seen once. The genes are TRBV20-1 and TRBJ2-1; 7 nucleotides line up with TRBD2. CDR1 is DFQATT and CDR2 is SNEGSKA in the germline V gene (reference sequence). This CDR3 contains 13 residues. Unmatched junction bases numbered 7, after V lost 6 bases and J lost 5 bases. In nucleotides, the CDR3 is TGCAGTGCGTCGGGGACTAACGACAATGAGCAGTTCTTC. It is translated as CSASGTNDNEQFF.

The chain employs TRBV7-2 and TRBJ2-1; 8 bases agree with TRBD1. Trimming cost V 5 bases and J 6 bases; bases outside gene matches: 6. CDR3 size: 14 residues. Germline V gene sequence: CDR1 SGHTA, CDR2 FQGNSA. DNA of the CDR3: TGTGCCAGCAGCCCTGACAGGGGACTCAATGAGCAGTTCTTC. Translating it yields CASSPDRGLNEQFF.

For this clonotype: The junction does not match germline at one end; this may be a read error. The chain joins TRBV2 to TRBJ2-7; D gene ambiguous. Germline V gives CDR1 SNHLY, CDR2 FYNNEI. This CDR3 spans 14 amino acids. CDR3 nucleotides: TGTGCCTGCAGTGACACCACGGGTGTTTGTGAGCAGTACTTC. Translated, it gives CACSDTTGVCEQYF.

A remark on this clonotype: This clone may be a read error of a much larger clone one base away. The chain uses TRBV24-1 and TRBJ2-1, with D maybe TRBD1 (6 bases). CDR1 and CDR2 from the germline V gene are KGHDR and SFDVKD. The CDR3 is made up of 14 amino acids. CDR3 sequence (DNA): TGTGCCACCGGTGACCCCGGGACAATAAATGAGCAGTTCTTC. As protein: CATGDPGTINEQFF.

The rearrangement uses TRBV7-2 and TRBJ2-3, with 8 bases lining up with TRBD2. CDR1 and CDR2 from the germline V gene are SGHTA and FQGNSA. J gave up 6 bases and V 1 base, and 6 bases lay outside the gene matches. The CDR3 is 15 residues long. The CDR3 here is CASSLDSGSVDTQYF. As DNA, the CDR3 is TGTGCCAGCAGCTTAGACAGCGGGAGTGTGGATACGCAGTATTTT.

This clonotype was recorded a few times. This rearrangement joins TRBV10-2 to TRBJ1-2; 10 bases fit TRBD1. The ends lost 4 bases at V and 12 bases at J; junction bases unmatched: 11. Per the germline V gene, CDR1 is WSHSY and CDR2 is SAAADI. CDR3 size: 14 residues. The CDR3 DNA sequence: TGCGCCAGCAGTGCCGCCGGGACAGGGGATAGGAACACCTTC. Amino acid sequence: CASSAAGTGDRNTF.

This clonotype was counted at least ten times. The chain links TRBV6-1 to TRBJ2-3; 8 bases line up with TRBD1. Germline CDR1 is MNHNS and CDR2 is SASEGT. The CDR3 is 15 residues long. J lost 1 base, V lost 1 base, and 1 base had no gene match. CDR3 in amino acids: CASSEETGGTDTQYF. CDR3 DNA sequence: TGTGCCAGCAGTGAAGAGACAGGGGGCACAGATACGCAGTATTTT.

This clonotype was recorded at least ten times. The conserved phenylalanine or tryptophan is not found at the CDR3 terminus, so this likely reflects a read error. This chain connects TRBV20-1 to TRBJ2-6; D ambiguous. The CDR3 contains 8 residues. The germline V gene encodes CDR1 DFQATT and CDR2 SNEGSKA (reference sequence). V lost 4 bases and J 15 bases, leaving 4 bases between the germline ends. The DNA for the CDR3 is TGCAGTGCTATCCCCCTGACTAGC. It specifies CSAIPLTS.

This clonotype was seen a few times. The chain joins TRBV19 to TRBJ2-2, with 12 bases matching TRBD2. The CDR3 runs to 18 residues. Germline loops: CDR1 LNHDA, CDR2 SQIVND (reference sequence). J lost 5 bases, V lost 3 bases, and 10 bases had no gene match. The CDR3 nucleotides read TGTGCCAGTAGTATCTCCGGGACAGGACTAGCGGGAACCGGGGAGCTGTTTTTT. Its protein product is CASSISGTGLAGTGELFF.

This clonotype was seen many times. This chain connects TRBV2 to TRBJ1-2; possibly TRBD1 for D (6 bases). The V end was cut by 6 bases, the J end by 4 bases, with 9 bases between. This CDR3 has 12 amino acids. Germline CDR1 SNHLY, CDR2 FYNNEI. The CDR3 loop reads CASRDRLYGYTF. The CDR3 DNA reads TGTGCCAGCAGGGACAGACTCTATGGCTACACCTTC. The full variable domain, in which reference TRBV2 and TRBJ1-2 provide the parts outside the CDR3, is EPEVTQTPSHQVTQMGQEVILRCVPISNHLYFYWYRQILGQKVEFLVSFYNNEISEKSEIFDDQFSVERPDGSNFTLKIRSTKLEDSAMYFCASRDRLYGYTFGSGTRLTVV.

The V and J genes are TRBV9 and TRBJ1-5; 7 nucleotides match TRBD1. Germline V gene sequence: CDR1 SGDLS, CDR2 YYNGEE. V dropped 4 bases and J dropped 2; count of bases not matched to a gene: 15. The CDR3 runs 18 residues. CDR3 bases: TGTGCCAGCAGCCTTACGAACCAGGGGGATGGGGGCAATCAGCCCCAGCATTTT. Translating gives CASSLTNQGDGGNQPQHF.

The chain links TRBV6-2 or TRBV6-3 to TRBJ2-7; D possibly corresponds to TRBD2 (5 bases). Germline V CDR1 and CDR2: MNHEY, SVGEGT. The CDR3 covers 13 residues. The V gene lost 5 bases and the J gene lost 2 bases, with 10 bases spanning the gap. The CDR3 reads CASSAQAAYEQYF. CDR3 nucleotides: TGTGCCAGCAGTGCCCAAGCGGCCTACGAGCAGTACTTC.

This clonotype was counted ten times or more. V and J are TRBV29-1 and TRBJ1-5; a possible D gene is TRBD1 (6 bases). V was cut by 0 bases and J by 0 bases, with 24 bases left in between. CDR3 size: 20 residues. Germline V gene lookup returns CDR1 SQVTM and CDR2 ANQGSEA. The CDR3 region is CSVEDNNRTEIANSNQPQHF. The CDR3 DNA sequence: TGCAGCGTTGAAGATAACAACCGGACAGAGATAGCGAATAGCAATCAGCCCCAGCATTTT. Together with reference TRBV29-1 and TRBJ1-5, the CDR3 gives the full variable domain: SAVISQKPSRDICQRGTSLTIQCQVDSQVTMMFWYRQQPGQSLTLIATANQGSEATYESGFVIDKFPISRPNLTFSTLTVSNMSPEDSSIYLCSVEDNNRTEIANSNQPQHFGDGTRLSIL.

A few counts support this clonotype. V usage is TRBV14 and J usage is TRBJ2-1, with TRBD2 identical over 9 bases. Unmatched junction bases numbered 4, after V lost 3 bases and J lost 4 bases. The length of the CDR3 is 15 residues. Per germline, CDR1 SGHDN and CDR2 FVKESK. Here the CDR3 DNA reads TGTGCCAGCAGCCAGCTTAGCGGGAGTTACAATGAGCAGTTCTTC. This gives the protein CASSQLSGSYNEQFF.

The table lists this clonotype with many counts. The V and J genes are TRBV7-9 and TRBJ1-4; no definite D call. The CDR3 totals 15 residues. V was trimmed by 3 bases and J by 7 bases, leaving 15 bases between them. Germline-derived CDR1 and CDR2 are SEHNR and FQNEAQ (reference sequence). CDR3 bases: TGTGCCAGCAGCTTGTGGGCAGGAGGAATTGAAAAACTGTTTTTT. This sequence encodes CASSLWAGGIEKLFF.

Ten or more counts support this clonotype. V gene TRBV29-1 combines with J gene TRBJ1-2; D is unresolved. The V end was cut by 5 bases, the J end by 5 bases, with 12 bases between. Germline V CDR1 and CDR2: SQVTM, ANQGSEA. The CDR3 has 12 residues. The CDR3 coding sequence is TGCAGCGTTCCCCGACTCGAGTATGGCTACACCTTC. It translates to CSVPRLEYGYTF.

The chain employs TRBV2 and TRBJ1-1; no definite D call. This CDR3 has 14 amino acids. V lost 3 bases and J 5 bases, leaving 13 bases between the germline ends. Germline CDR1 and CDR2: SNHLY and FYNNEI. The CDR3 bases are TGTGCCAGCAGTGATAGGGAAGGGTGGACTGAAGCTTTCTTT. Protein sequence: CASSDREGWTEAFF.

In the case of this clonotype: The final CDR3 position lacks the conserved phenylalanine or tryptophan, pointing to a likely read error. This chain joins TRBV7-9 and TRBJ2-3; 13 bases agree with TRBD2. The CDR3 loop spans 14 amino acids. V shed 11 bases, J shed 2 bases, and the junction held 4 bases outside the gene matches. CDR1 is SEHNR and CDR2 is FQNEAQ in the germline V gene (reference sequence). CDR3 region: CAAGTSGNTDTQYL. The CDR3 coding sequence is TGTGCCGCCGGGACTAGCGGGAACACAGATACGCAGTATCTT.

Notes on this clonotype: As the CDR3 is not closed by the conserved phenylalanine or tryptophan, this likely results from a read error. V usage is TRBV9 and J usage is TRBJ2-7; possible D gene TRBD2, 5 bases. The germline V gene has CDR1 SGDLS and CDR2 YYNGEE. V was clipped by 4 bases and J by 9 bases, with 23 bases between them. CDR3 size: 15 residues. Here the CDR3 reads CASSPDSSGSLGQYS. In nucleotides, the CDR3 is TGTGCCAGCAGCCCCGACTCAAGCGGCAGCCTAGGGCAGTACTCC.

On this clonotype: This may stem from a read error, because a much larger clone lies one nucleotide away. The CDR3 region has the DNA TGCGCCAGCCGGACGGACGCGTCCGAGACAGATACGCAGTATTTT. Amino acid sequence: CASRTDASETDTQYF. This chain uses TRBV5-1 with TRBJ2-3; D gene uncertain. The CDR3 runs 15 residues. From germline, CDR1 is SGHRS and CDR2 YFSETQ. V was pared by 7 bases and J by 3 bases, with 18 bases between.

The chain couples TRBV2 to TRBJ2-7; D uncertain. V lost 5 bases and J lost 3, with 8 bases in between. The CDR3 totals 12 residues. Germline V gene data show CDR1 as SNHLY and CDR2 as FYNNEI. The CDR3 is CASSPEVYEQYF. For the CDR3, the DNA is TGTGCCAGCAGTCCCGAGGTCTACGAGCAGTACTTC.

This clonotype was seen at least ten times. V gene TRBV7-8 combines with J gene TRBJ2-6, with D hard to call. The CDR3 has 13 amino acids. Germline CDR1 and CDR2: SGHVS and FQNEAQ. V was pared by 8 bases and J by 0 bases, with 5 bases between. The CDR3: CASGNSGANVLTF. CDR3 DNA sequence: TGTGCCAGCGGAAACTCTGGGGCCAACGTCCTGACTTTC.